This T cell receptor (beta chain) emerged from a study of blood T cells in healthy people across ages. A few counts support this clonotype. Its specificity is not known. Study results and caveats: A greater number of naive CD4+ cells and higher diversity distinguished long-lived donors from aged donors.

Trimming left V 3 bases short and J 7 bases short, with 12 bases between. CDR3 length: 13 residues. Germline V lookup: CDR1 SGHTA, CDR2 FQGNSA. PCR was performed a second time for about 7 to 12 cycles using a sample-barcoded 5' primer and a J-beta primer mix. TCRdb re-derived calls from the 5' RACE reads in MiXCR, one entry per CDR3 protein. This sample has around 2 million distinct CDR3 sequences; about two fifths occur once, and the top ten carry roughly 23%. The V call is TRBV7-2, the J call TRBJ1-2; maybe TRBD1 (5 bases). The receptor was isolated from a human donor in good health. The sample consisted of blood. This CDR3 reads CASSFGRDSGYTF. DNA of the CDR3: TGTGCCAGCAGCTTCGGCAGGGACTCTGGCTACACCTTC.